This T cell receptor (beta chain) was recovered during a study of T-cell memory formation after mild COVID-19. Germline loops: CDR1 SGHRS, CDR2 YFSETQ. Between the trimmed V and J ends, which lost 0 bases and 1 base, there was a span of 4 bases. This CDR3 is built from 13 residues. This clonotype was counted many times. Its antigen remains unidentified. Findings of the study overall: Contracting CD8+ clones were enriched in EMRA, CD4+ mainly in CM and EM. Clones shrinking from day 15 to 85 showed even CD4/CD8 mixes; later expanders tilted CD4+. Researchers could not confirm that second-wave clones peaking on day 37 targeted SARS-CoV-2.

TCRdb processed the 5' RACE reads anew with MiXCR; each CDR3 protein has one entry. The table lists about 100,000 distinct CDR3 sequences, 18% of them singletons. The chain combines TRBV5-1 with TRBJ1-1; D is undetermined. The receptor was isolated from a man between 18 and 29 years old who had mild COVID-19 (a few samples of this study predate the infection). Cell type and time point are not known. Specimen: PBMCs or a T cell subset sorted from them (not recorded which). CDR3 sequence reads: CASSLDPNTEAFF. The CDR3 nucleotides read TGCGCCAGCAGCTTGGACCCGAACACTGAAGCTTTCTTT. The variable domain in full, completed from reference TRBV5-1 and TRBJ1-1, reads KAGVTQTPRYLIKTRGQQVTLSCSPISGHRSVSWYQQTPGQGLQFLFEYFSETQRNKGNFPGRFSGRQFSNSRSEMNVSTLELGDSALYLCASSLDPNTEAFFGQGTRLTVV.